Included here is one T cell receptor beta chain sequence, with context. The target antigen is unknown. This entry comes from a study of beta chain features in type 1 diabetes. Study-level information: Healthy donors and patients showed comparable age, gender and cell yields. All samples yielded around 99 million examined sorted cells. Study outcomes and limitations: Insertion counts at VDJ junctions were lower in type 1 diabetes patients, who also showed more deletions there. Shortening of TCRB CDR3s, moderate but significant, appeared in all four CD4+ subsets of Type 1 diabetes patients.

The investigators reverse transcribed all of the isolated RNA, so they sequenced expressed TCRB transcripts. Here immunoSEQ multiplex PCR was the method, and the copy in TCRdb shows in-frame clones only, minus some. The profile shows 810,000 or so clones, around a sixth of them singletons. The source material was naive CD4+ T cells from blood. The clonotype originates from a young woman in good health.

In DNA, the CDR3 is TGTGCCAGTCTAACCCTGAAGGGGGGGAGTGGAAACACCATATATTTT. Amino acid sequence: CASLTLKGGSGNTIYF. The chain is built from TRBV28 and TRBJ1-3; D is possibly TRBD1 (6 bases). V was clipped by 9 bases and J by 3 bases, with 21 bases between them. This CDR3 has 16 residues. CDR1 is MDHEN and CDR2 is SYDVKM in the germline V gene.